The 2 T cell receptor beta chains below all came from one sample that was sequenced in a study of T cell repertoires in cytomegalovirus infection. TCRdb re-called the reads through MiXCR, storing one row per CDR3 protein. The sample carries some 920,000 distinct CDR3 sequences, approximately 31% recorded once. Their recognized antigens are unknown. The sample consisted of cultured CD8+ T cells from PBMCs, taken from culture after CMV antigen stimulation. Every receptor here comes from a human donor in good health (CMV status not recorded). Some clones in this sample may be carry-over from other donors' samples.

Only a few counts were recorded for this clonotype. This CDR3 reads CASSLSAAANYGYTF. CDR3 DNA: TGTGCCAGCAGTTTATCTGCAGCCGCCAACTATGGCTACACCTTC. The chain recombines TRBV27 with TRBJ1-2; D uncertain. CDR1 and CDR2 (germline): MNHEY, SMNVEV (reference sequence). V was pared by 0 bases and J by 2 bases, with 10 bases between. This CDR3 has 15 residues.

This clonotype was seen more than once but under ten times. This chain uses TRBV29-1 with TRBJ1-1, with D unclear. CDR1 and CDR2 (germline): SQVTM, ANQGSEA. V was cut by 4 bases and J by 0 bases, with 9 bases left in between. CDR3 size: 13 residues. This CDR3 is CSVVPVLNTEAFF. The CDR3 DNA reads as TGCAGCGTTGTCCCGGTCTTGAACACTGAAGCTTTCTTT. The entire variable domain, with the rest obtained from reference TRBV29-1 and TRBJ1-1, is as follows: SAVISQKPSRDICQRGTSLTIQCQVDSQVTMMFWYRQQPGQSLTLIATANQGSEATYESGFVIDKFPISRPNLTFSTLTVSNMSPEDSSIYLCSVVPVLNTEAFFGQGTRLTVV.